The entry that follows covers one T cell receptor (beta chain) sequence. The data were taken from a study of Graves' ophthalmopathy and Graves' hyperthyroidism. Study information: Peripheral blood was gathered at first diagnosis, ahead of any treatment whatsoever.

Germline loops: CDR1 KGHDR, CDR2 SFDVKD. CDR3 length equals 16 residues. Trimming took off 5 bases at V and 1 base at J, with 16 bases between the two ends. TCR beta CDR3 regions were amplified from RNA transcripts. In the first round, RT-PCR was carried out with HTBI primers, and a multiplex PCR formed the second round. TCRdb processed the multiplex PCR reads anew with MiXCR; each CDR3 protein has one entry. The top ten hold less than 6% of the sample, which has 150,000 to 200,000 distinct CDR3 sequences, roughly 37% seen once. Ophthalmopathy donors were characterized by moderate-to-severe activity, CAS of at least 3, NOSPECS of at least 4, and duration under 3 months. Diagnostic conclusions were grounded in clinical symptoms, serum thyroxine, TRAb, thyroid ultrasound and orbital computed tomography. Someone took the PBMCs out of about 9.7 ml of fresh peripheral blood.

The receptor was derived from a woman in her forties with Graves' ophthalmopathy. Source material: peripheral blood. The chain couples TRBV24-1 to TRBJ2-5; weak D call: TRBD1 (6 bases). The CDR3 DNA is TGTGCCACCAGTGCCCCGGATCGAGGGGGCCAAGAGACCCAGTACTTC. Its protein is CATSAPDRGGQETQYF.